The clone carrying this T cell receptor (beta chain) was picked up many times. Its cognate antigen is unknown. The data derive from a study of CD8 T cells in ankylosing spondylitis. Findings and limits, study-wide: Reactive arthritis synovial fluid and blood previously showed some of these motif variants. Clones linked to disease were reported to show significant enrichment in matched ankylosing spondylitis synovial fluid.

MiXCR was run by TCRdb on the 5' RACE reads, yielding one entry per CDR3 protein. The data contain 150,000 to 200,000 distinct CDR3 sequences, 13% of them singletons. Per the germline V gene, CDR1 is DFQATT and CDR2 is SNEGSKA (reference sequence). This CDR3 has 15 amino acids. J was trimmed by 3 bases and V by 3 bases; bases with no gene match: 7. J is TRBJ2-7 and V is TRBV20-1; 11 nucleotides agree with TRBD2. The sequencing sample was made of blood, either unsorted or a sorted T cell fraction (not recorded which). The receptor was isolated from a female donor with ankylosing spondylitis or in good health (not recorded which). The CDR3 spells CSASETSGVFYEQYF. CDR3 bases: TGCAGTGCTAGCGAGACTAGCGGGGTTTTCTACGAGCAGTACTTC.